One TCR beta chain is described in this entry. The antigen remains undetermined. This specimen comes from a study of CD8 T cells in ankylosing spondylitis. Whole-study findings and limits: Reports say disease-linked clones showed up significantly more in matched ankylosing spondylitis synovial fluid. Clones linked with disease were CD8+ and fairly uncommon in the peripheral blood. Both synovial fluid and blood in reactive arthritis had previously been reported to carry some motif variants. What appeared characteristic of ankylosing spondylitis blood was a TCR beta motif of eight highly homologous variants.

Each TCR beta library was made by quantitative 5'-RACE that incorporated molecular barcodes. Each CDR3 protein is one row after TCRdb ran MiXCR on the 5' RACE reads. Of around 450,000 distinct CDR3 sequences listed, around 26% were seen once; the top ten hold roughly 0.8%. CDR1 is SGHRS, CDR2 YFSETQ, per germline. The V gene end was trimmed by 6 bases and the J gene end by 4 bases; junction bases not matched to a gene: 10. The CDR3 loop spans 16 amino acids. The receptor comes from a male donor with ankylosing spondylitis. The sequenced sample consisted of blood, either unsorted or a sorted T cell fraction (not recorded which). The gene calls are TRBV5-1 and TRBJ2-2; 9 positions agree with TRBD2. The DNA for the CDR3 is TGCGCCAGCAACGACCCGACTAGCGGCGTCACCGGGGAGCTGTTTTTT. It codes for CASNDPTSGVTGELFF.